This T cell receptor beta chain was retrieved from a study of Ad26.COV2.S vaccination and SARS-CoV-2 variants. Across the whole study: Donor had been placed in the Ad26.COV2.S arm of the COV1001 trial. Findings and limits, study-wide: There was reportedly substantial breadth in spike-specific CD8+ and CD4+ T cell responses after vaccination.

Per the germline V gene, CDR1 is LNHDA and CDR2 is SQIVND (reference sequence). The CDR3 is 11 amino acids. Trimming cost V 6 bases and J 5 bases, with 4 bases left between them. The assay was immunoSEQ multiplex PCR, and TCRdb's table has in-frame clones only and misses some. The sample gives 400,000 to 450,000 clones, less than 95% of which show up once; less than 4.5% is in the top ten. Treatment reported: 15 to 20 received Ad26.COV2.S at low or high dose, single or two shots; several received placebo; per-sample allocation not given. Day 63 after the first injection of vaccine or placebo was the sampling time. An adult of 18-55 years in Boston served as donor. Wuhan-strain spike was delivered by a replication-incompetent Ad26 vector. With regard to this clone: The antigen is unknown.

The receptor was isolated from a person between 18 and 60 years old who received the Ad26.COV2.S COVID-19 vaccine or a placebo. The source was peripheral blood, collected in a trial of Ad26.COV2.S vaccine versus placebo. V and J are TRBV19 and TRBJ2-2, with unresolved D. The CDR3 loop reads CASRWTGELFF. The CDR3 coding sequence is TGTGCCAGTAGATGGACCGGGGAGCTGTTTTTT.